The clone carrying this T cell receptor beta chain was detected many times. Assembly of TCR beta libraries relied on iRepertoire HTBI primers together with Arm-PCR of CDR3 regions. One entry per CDR3 protein, called by TCRdb with MiXCR from the multiplex PCR reads. The profile shows about 440,000 distinct CDR3 sequences, 15% to 20% of them singletons. The sample comes from a study of regulatory T cells in long-lasting Graves disease. Noted time point: newly diagnosed GD, antithyroid drugs for less than 3 months. From RNA extracted from PBMCs, the TCR library was made. V lost 8 bases to trimming and J lost 2 bases, with 18 bases between them. Germline lookup yields CDR1 SNHLY and CDR2 FYNNEI. CDR3 length: 15 amino acids. This same sample was also taken into another study, of T cells in Graves' hyperthyroidism and ophthalmopathy. That report adds: For Graves' hyperthyroidism to be stable, ophthalmopathy could not progress within 18 months. Not enrolled were patients with uncontrolled infection, other autoimmune disease, pregnancy or lactation. Within blood appeared most thyroid clonotypes that had expanded above 0.001.

The rearrangement joins TRBV2 to TRBJ2-5; tentatively, D is TRBD2 (6 bases). The sequencing here drew on peripheral blood mononuclear cells (PBMCs), taken at new diagnosis, from a patient treated with antithyroid drugs. This TCR was sampled from a woman aged 25 to 39 with Graves disease. In DNA, the CDR3 is TGTGCCAGCTTTACCCCACGGGAGAAACAAGAGACCCAGTACTTC. Encoded protein: CASFTPREKQETQYF.